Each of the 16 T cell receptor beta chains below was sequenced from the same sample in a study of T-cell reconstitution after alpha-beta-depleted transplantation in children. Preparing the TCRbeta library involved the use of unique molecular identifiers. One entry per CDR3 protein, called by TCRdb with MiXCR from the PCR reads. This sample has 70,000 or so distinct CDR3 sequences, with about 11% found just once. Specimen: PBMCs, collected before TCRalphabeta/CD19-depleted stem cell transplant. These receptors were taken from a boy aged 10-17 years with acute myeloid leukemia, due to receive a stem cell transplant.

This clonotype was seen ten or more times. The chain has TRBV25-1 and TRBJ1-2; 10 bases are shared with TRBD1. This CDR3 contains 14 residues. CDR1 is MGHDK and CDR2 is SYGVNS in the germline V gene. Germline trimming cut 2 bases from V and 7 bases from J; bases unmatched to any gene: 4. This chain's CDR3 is CASSEAGQGPGYTF. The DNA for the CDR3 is TGTGCCAGCAGTGAAGCGGGACAGGGGCCTGGCTACACCTTC.

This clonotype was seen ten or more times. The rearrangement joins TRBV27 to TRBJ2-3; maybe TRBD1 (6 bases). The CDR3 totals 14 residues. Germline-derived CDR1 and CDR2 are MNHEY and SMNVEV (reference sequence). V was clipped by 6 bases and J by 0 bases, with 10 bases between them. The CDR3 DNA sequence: TGTGCCAGCAGCTTGAGGGGGAGCACAGATACGCAGTATTTT. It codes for CASSLRGSTDTQYF.

In nucleotides, the CDR3 is TGTGCCAGCAGCAAGTCCAACAGGGGGTGGGAGCTGTTTTTT. It encodes CASSKSNRGWELFF. This chain links TRBV11-1 with TRBJ2-2; 8 bases map to TRBD1. The CDR3 runs 14 residues. V lost 5 bases and J lost 9; bases outside the gene matches: 8. CDR1 is SGHAT, CDR2 FQDESV, per germline (reference sequence).

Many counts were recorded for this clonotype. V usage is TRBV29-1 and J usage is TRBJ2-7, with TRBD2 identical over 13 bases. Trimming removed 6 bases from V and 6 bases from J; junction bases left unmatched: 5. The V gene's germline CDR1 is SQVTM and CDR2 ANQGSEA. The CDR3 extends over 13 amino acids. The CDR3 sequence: CSVLRTSGSEQYF. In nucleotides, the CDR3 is TGCAGCGTCCTAAGGACTAGCGGGAGCGAGCAGTACTTC.

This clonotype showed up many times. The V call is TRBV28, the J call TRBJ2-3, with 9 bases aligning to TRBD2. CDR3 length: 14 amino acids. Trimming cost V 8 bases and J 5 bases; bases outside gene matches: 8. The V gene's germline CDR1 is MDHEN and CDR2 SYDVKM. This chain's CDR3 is CASRRGGALDTQYF. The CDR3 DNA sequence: TGTGCCAGCCGGCGCGGGGGGGCATTAGATACGCAGTATTTT. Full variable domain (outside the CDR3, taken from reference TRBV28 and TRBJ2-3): DVKVTQSSRYLVKRTGEKVFLECVQDMDHENMFWYRQDPGLGLRLIYFSYDVKMKEKGDIPEGYSVSREKKERFSLILESASTNQTSMYLCASRRGGALDTQYFGPGTRLTVL.

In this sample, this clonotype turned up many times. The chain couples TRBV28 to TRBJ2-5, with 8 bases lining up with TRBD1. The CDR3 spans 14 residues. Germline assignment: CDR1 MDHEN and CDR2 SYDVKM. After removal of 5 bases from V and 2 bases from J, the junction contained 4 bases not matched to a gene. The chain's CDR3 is CASSIYRGQETQYF. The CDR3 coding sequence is TGTGCCAGCAGTATATACAGGGGGCAAGAGACCCAGTACTTC.

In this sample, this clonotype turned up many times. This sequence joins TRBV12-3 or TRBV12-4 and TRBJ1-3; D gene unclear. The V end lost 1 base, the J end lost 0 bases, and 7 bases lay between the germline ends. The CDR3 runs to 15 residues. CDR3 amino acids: CASSLGAASGNTIYF. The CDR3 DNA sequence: TGTGCCAGCAGTTTAGGGGCAGCCTCTGGAAACACCATATATTTT.

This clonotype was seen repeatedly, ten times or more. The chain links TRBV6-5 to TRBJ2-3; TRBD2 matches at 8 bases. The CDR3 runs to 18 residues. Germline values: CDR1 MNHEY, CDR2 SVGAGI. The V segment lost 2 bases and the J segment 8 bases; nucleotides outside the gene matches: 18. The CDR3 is CASSYTPQSGLVFSTQYF. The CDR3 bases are TGTGCCAGCAGTTACACCCCACAGTCGGGACTAGTCTTCAGTACGCAGTATTTT.

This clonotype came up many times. The CDR3 region has the DNA TGTGCCAGCAGTCCTTACCCAATCAACTCTGAAGCTTTCTTT. Translation gives CASSPYPINSEAFF. J is TRBJ1-1 and V is TRBV27; D call uncertain. The germline gives CDR1 MNHEY, CDR2 SMNVEV (reference sequence). The CDR3 totals 14 residues. Trimming cost V 5 bases and J 6 bases, with 16 bases left between them.

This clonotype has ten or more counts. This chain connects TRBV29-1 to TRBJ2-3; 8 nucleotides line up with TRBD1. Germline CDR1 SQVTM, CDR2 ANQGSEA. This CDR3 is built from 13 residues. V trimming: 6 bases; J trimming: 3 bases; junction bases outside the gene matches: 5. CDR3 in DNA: TGCAGCGTACAGGGGGGTGAAACAGATACGCAGTATTTT. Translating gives CSVQGGETDTQYF.

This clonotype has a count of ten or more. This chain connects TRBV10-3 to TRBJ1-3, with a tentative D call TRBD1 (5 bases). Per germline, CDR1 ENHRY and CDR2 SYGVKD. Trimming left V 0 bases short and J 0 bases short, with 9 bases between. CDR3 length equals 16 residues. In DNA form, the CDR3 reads TGTGCCATCAGTGAGTCAAAGGGGAACTCTGGAAACACCATATATTTT. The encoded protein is CAISESKGNSGNTIYF.

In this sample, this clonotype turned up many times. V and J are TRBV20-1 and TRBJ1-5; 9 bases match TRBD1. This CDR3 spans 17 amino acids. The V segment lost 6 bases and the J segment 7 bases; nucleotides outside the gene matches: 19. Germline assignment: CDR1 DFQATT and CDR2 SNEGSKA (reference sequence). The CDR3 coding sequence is TGCAGTGCCCGAGTACCTCCCGGGACAGGGTCCCACCAGCCCCAGCATTTT. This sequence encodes CSARVPPGTGSHQPQHF.

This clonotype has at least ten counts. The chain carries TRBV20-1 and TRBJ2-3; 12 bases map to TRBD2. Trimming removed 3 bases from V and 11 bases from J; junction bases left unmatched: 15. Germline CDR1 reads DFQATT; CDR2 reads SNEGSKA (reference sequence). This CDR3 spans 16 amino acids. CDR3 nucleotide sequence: TGCAGTGCTAGCGAGCTAGCGGGAGGGCCCCCCCGGGGGCAGTATTTT. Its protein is CSASELAGGPPRGQYF.

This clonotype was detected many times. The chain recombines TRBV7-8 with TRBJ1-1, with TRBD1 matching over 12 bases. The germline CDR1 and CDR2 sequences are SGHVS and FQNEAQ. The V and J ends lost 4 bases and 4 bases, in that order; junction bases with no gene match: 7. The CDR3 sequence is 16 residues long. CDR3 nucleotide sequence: TGTGCCAGCAGCTCGGGACAGGGGGCGCGGGTCACTGAAGCTTTCTTT. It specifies CASSSGQGARVTEAFF. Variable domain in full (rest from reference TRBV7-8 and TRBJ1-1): GAGVSQSPRYKVAKRGQDVALRCDPISGHVSLFWYQQALGQGPEFLTYFQNEAQLDKSGLPSDRFFAERPEGSVSTLKIQRTQQEDSAVYLCASSSGQGARVTEAFFGQGTRLTVV.

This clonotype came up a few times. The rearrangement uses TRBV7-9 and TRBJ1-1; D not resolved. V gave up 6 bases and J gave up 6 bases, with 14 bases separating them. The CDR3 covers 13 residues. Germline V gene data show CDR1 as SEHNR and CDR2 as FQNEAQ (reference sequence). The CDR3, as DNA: TGTGCCAGCAGTCTCCCTTCGTTCCCTGAAGCTTTCTTT. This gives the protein CASSLPSFPEAFF.

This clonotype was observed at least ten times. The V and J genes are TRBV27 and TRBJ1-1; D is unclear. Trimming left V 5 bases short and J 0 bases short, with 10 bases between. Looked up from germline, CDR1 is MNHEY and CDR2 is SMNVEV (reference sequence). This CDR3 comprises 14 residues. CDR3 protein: CASSRGLLNTEAFF. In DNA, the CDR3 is TGTGCCAGCAGTAGAGGGTTGTTGAACACTGAAGCTTTCTTT.